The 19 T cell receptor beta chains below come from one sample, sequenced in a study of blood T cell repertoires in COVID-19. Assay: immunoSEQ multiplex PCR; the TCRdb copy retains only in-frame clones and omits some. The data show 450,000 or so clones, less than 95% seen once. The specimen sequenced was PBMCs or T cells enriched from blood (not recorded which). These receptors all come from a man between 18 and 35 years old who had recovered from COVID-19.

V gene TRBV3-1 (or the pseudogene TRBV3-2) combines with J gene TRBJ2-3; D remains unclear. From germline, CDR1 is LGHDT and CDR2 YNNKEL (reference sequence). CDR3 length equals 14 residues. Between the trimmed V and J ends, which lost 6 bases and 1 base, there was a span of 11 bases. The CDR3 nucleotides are TGTGCCAGCAGTCTTAGATTTGGCACAGATACGCAGTATTTT. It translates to CASSLRFGTDTQYF.

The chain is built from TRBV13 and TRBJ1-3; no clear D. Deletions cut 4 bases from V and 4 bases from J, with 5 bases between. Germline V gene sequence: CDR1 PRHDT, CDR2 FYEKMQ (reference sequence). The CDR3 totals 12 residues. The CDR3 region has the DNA TGTGCCAGCAGCTCCAGGGGAAACACCATATATTTT. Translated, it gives CASSSRGNTIYF.

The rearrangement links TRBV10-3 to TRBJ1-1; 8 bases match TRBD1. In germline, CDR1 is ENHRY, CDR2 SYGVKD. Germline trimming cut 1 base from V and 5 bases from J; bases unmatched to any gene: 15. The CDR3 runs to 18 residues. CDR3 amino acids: CAISELATGARSGTEAFF. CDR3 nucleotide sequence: TGTGCCATCAGTGAGTTAGCGACAGGGGCCAGATCGGGGACTGAAGCTTTCTTT.

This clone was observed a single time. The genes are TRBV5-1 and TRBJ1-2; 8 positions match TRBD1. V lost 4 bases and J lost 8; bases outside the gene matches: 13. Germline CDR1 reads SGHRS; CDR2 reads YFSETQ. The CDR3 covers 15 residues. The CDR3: CASSIPGGAPTGYTF. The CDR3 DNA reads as TGCGCCAGCAGCATCCCAGGGGGCGCCCCGACCGGCTACACCTTC.

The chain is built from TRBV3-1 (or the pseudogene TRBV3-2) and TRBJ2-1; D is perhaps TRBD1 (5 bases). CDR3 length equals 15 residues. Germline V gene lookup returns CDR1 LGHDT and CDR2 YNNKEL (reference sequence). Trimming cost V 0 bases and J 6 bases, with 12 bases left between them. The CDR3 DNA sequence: TGTGCCAGCAGCCAAGAGAGGCTTAGGGGCAATGAGCAGTTCTTC. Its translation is CASSQERLRGNEQFF.

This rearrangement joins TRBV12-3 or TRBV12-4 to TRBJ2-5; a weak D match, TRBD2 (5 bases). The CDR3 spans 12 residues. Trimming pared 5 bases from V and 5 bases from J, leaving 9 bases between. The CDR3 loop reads CASSLPGETQYF. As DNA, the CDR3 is TGTGCCAGCAGTCTACCGGGGGAGACCCAGTACTTC.

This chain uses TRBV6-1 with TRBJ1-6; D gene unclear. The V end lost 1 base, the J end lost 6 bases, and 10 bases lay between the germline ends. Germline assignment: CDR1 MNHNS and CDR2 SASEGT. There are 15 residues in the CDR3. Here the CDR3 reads CASSEVLQSNSPLHF. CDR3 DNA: TGTGCCAGCAGTGAAGTTTTACAGTCTAATTCACCCCTCCACTTT.

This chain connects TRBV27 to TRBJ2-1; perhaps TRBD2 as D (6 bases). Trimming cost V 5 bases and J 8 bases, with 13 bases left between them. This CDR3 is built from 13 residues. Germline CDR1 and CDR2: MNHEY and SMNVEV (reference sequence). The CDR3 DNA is TGTGCCAGCAGTAGACTAGACTCGGATGAGCAGTTCTTC. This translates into CASSRLDSDEQFF.

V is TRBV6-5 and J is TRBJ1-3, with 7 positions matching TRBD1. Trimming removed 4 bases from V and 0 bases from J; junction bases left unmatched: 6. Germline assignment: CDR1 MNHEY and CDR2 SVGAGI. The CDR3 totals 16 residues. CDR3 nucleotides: TGTGCCAGCAGTTTGCAAGGGGGCGGCTCTGGAAACACCATATATTTT. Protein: CASSLQGGGSGNTIYF.

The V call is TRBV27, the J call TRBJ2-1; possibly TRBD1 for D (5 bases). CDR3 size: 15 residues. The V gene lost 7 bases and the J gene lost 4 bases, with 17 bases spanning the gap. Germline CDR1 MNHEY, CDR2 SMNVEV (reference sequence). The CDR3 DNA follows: TGTGCCAGCACCCCCCCAGGGCCTGCATACAATGAGCAGTTCTTC. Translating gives CASTPPGPAYNEQFF.

Written as DNA, the CDR3 is TGTGCCAGCAGTTGGCGAACAGGGGCCGCCTCCTATAATTCACCCCTCCACTTT. As protein: CASSWRTGAASYNSPLHF. The V and J genes are TRBV27 and TRBJ1-6; 7 bases map to TRBD1. In germline, CDR1 is MNHEY, CDR2 SMNVEV (reference sequence). The CDR3 loop spans 18 amino acids. With 4 bases clipped from V and 0 bases from J, the junction kept 9 bases outside the gene matches.

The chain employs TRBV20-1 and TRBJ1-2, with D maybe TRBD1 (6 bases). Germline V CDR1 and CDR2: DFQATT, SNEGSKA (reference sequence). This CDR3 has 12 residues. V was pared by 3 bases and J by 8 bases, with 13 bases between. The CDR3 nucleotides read TGCAGTGCTAGTGGGGGCCTGGAAGGCTACACCTTC. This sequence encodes CSASGGLEGYTF.

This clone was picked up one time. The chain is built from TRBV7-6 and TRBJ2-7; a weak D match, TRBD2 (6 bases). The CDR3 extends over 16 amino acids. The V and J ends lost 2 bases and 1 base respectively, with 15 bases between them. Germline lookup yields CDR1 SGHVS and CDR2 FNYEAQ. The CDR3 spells CASSLSSFSGSYEQYF. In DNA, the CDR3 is TGTGCCAGCAGCTTAAGTAGCTTTAGCGGATCCTACGAGCAGTACTTC.

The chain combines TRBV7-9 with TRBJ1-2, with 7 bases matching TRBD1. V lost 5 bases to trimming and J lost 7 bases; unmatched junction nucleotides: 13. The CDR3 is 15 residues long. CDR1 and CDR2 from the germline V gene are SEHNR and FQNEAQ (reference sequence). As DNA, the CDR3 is TGTGCCAGCAGCCTTCCTCCCGACAGGGTGAGTGGCTACACCTTC. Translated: CASSLPPDRVSGYTF.

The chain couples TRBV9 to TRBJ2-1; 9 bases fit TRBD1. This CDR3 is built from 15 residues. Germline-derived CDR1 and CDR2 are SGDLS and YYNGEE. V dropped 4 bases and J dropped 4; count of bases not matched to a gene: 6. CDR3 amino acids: CASSLTGGTYNEQFF. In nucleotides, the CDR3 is TGTGCCAGCAGCCTGACAGGGGGTACTTACAATGAGCAGTTCTTC.

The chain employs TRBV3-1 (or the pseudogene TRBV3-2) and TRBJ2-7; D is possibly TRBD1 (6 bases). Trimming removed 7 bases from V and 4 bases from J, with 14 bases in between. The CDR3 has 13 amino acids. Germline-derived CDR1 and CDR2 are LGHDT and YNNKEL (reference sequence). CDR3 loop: CASTRDTPYEQYF. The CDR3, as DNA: TGTGCCAGCACCCGGGACACCCCTTACGAGCAGTACTTC.

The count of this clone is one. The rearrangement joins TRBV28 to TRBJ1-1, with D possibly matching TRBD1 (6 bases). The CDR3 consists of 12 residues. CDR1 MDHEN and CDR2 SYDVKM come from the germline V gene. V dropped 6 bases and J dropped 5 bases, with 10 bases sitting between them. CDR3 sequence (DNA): TGTGCCAGCAGGGGGGCGCTTACTGAAGCTTTCTTT. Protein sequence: CASRGALTEAFF. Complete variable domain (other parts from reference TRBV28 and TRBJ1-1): DVKVTQSSRYLVKRTGEKVFLECVQDMDHENMFWYRQDPGLGLRLIYFSYDVKMKEKGDIPEGYSVSREKKERFSLILESASTNQTSMYLCASRGALTEAFFGQGTRLTVV.

The CDR3 DNA sequence: TGTGCCAGCAGCTTTAGCGGGAGCCCCTCCTACGAGCAGTACTTC. This gives the protein CASSFSGSPSYEQYF. V gene TRBV7-8 combines with J gene TRBJ2-7; 9 nucleotides align to TRBD2. This CDR3 comprises 15 residues. Germline CDR1 reads SGHVS; CDR2 reads FQNEAQ. With 3 bases clipped from V and 0 bases from J, the junction kept 3 bases outside the gene matches. Combining the CDR3 with reference TRBV7-8 and TRBJ2-7 gives the whole variable domain GAGVSQSPRYKVAKRGQDVALRCDPISGHVSLFWYQQALGQGPEFLTYFQNEAQLDKSGLPSDRFFAERPEGSVSTLKIQRTQQEDSAVYLCASSFSGSPSYEQYFGPGTRLTVT.

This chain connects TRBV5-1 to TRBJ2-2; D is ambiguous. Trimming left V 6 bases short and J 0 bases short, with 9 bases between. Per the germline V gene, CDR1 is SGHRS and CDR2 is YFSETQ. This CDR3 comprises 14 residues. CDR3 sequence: CASNLFANTGELFF. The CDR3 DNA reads TGCGCCAGCAATCTGTTCGCGAACACCGGGGAGCTGTTTTTT.